This note documents a single T cell receptor beta chain sequence. This entry is derived from a study of cytomegalovirus exposure and HLA in healthy donors. TCRdb's table, derived via immunoSEQ multiplex PCR, lists solely in-frame clones and lacks some. Among about 190,000 clones listed, about 84% were seen once. V lost 1 base, J lost 7 bases, and 29 bases stayed unmatched. The CDR3 is 22 residues long. Looked up from germline, CDR1 is SGHDN and CDR2 is FVKESK. The clonotype was recovered from a woman aged 18-35 years in good health and CMV-seronegative. The chain is built from TRBV14 and TRBJ2-7; 9 bases line up with TRBD2. The sequenced sample consisted of PBMCs. As DNA, the CDR3 is TGTGCCAGCAGCCAAGCAGTTAGAATATGGGCAGTAGCGGGAGTCATCGGGGGAGAGCAGTACTTC. Translating it yields CASSQAVRIWAVAGVIGGEQYF.